This is a list of T cell receptor beta chains from one sample in a study of T cells in Graves' hyperthyroidism and ophthalmopathy. TCRdb independently ran MiXCR on the multiplex PCR reads; one entry per CDR3 protein. Of 350,000 to 450,000 distinct CDR3 sequences in the sample, approximately 18% are singletons; the top ten hold more than 30%. The sequenced sample was blood. Receptors originate from a woman in her twenties or thirties with Graves' hyperthyroidism that later progressed to Graves' ophthalmopathy. Each CDR3 is given with its conserved first and last residue. D genes are given only for firm matches. Clone size, where shown, is once, few, many, or a class for clones that have expanded.

J | V | D | length | size | DNA | CDR3
TRBJ2-3 | TRBV12-3/TRBV12-4 | - | 15 | many | TGTGCCAGCAGTCCCCTGGGGCATAGCACAGATACGCAGTATTTT | CASSPLGHSTDTQYF
TRBJ2-1 | TRBV6-4 | - | 15 | many | TGTGCCAGCCGCCGGTCGGCGAGCTCCTACAATGAGCAGTTCTTC | CASRRSASSYNEQFF
TRBJ1-2 | TRBV20-1 | - | 11 | many | TGCAGCTCCCAGGAGACGTATGGCTACACCTTC | CSSQETYGYTF
TRBJ2-3 | TRBV5-1 | TRBD2 | 14 | many | TGCGCCAGCAGCTTGGTTTCTAGCGGGGATACGCAGTATTTT | CASSLVSSGDTQYF
TRBJ1-2 | TRBV27 | - | 13 | many | TGTGCCAGCAGACCCGGGACGTTTTATGGCTACACCTTC | CASRPGTFYGYTF
TRBJ1-6 | TRBV6-6 | - | 14 | many | TGTGCCAGCAGTTACTCCGGTGCAGGGGCGTTCCTCCACTTT | CASSYSGAGAFLHF
TRBJ2-2 | TRBV6-1 | - | 14 | many | TGTGCCAGCAGCCCCAGGGGGAACACCGGGGAGCTGTTTTTT | CASSPRGNTGELFF
TRBJ2-7 | TRBV30 | - | 12 | many | TGTGCCTCGGGACTCCTCTCCTACGAGCAGTACTTC | CASGLLSYEQYF
TRBJ2-3 | TRBV6-1 | - | 9 | many | TGTGCCTCTCACCATACGCAGTATTTT | CASHHTQYF
TRBJ1-1 | TRBV28 | - | 16 | - | TGTGCCAGCAGCCTTCATGTGGCCGGAGGGGGCACTGAAGCTTTCTTT | CASSLHVAGGGTEAFF
TRBJ1-5 | TRBV6-1 | - | 13 | few | TGTGCCAGCAGTGAATATGGGTTTCAGCCCCAGCATTTT | CASSEYGFQPQHF
TRBJ1-5 | TRBV28 | TRBD1 | 14 | many | TGTGCCAGCAATACAGGGGGCGTGGGACAGCCCCAGCATTTT | CASNTGGVGQPQHF
TRBJ2-3 | TRBV28 | TRBD1 | 14 | many | TGTGCCAGCAGAGAGGGGGCTAGGAGGGATACGCAGTATTTT | CASREGARRDTQYF
TRBJ1-2 | TRBV27 | - | 14 | many | TGTGCCAGCAGTTTCGGCAGGGAAAACTATGGCTACACCTTC | CASSFGRENYGYTF
TRBJ2-5 | TRBV28 | - | 18 | - | TGTGCCAGCAGGCATCAGTTCGGGACATCCGGGGGTGAAGAGACCCAGTACTTC | CASRHQFGTSGGEETQYF